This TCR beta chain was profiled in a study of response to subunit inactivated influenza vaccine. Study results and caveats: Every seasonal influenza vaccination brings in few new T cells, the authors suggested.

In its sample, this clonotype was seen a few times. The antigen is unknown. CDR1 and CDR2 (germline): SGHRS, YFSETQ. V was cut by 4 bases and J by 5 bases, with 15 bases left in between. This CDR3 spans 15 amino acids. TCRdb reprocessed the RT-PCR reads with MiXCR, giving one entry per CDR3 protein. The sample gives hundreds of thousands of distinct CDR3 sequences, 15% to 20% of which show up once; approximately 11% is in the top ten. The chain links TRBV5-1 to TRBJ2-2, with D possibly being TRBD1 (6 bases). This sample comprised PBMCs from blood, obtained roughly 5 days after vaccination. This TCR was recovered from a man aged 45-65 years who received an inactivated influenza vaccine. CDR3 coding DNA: TGCGCCAGCAGCCTTACAGGGATAGGAACCGGGGAGCTGTTTTTT. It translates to CASSLTGIGTGELFF.